A single TCR beta chain is shown here with its context. This sample is drawn from a study of T cells in Graves' hyperthyroidism and ophthalmopathy. The investigators amplified TCR beta CDR3 regions from RNA transcripts. HTBI primers were the set used in a first-round RT-PCR of the TCR CDR3. TCRdb re-called the multiplex PCR reads with MiXCR, one entry per CDR3 protein. The top ten hold less than 45% of the sample, which has about 300,000 distinct CDR3 sequences, approximately 18% seen once. Clinical Activity Scores of at least 3, NOSPECS grades of at least 4 and durations under 3 months characterized ophthalmopathy patients. Patients were excluded for uncontrolled infection, other autoimmune disease, pregnancy or lactation. Germline values: CDR1 SNHLY, CDR2 FYNNEI. The CDR3 is 17 residues long. V lost 2 bases, J lost 1 base, and 10 bases stayed unmatched.

V usage is TRBV2 and J usage is TRBJ2-5; 7 nucleotides agree with TRBD2. The TCR sequence derives from a man aged 50 to 60 with Graves' ophthalmopathy. The sample was blood. The CDR3: CASSEWGEGTTQETQYF. Written as DNA, the CDR3 is TGTGCCAGCAGTGAATGGGGGGAGGGAACCACCCAAGAGACCCAGTACTTC.